This is a list of T cell receptor beta chains from one sample in a study of cytomegalovirus exposure and HLA in healthy donors. TCRdb's copy holds only in-frame clones and misses some; the assay was immunoSEQ multiplex PCR. This table has about 120,000 clones, 70% to 85% appearing once. Sequencing was carried out using PBMCs. The receptors here all came from a female donor in good health and CMV-seronegative. The CDR3 runs from the conserved cysteine through the conserved F or W. Fields, in order: V gene, D gene, J gene, CDR3 DNA, CDR3 protein. A D gene is named only where the DNA matches it firmly.

V: TRBV28; D: -; J: TRBJ2-2; DNA: TGTGCCAGCATTGACTCTATTAATCCCCCGGGGGAGCTGTTTTTT; CDR3: CASIDSINPPGELFF
V: TRBV7-2; D: TRBD1; J: TRBJ1-4; DNA: TGTGCCAGCAGCTTAGCGCGACAGGGACTCGAAAAACTGTTTTTT; CDR3: CASSLARQGLEKLFF
V: TRBV28; D: TRBD1; J: TRBJ1-6; DNA: TGTGCCAGCAGTTTAAGAGGGGGCGTAAATTCACCCCTCCACTTT; CDR3: CASSLRGGVNSPLHF
V: TRBV4-1; D: TRBD2; J: TRBJ2-2; DNA: TGCGCCAGCAGCCCCCGGGGGGGGCATAGGATCGGGGAGCTGTTTTTT; CDR3: CASSPRGGHRIGELFF
V: TRBV5-4; D: -; J: TRBJ2-1; DNA: TGTGCCAGCAGCTTCGGGGTGGGGACCTACAATGAGCAGTTCTTC; CDR3: CASSFGVGTYNEQFF
V: TRBV5-1; D: TRBD2; J: TRBJ2-2; DNA: TGCGCCAGCACCTCCCGGACTAGCGGGATCGCCGGGGAGCTGTTTTTT; CDR3: CASTSRTSGIAGELFF
V: TRBV27; D: -; J: TRBJ2-7; DNA: TGTGCCAGCGGGAGCACTCTCCGAACCTACGAGCAGTACTTC; CDR3: CASGSTLRTYEQYF
V: TRBV30; D: -; J: TRBJ1-1; DNA: TGTGCCTCGGGGGGACATTTGAACACTGAAGCTTTCTTT; CDR3: CASGGHLNTEAFF
V: TRBV4-2; D: TRBD2; J: TRBJ2-1; DNA: TGTGCCAGCAGCCGGGGAACAGCGGGATACAATGAGCAGTTCTTC; CDR3: CASSRGTAGYNEQFF
V: TRBV5-1; D: -; J: TRBJ1-5; DNA: TGCGCCAGCAGTTCGGACTCTGATCAGCCCCAGCATTTT; CDR3: CASSSDSDQPQHF
V: TRBV5-6; D: TRBD2; J: TRBJ2-5; DNA: TGTGCCAGCAGCTCGAGGAATCGACTAGCGGGACGGCAAGAGACCCAGTACTTC; CDR3: CASSSRNRLAGRQETQYF
V: TRBV30; D: TRBD1; J: TRBJ1-5; DNA: TGTGCCTGGAGTGCCGACAGGGAGATCGGTGGCAATCAGCCCCAGCATTTT; CDR3: CAWSADREIGGNQPQHF